Below, 30 T cell receptor beta chains from the same sample are listed, as sequenced in a study of T cells in Graves' hyperthyroidism and ophthalmopathy. The CDR3 regions of TCR beta were amplified from RNA transcripts. During a first-round RT-PCR of the TCR CDR3, the HTBI primer set was used. Each CDR3 protein is one row after TCRdb ran MiXCR on the multiplex PCR reads. The sample has under 350,000 distinct CDR3 sequences, about a sixth seen once; the top ten hold roughly 50%. Sequencing was carried out using blood. These receptor sequences come from a woman between 55 and 75 years old with Graves' ophthalmopathy.

This clonotype was observed a few times. This chain uses TRBV14 with TRBJ1-2, with D perhaps TRBD1 (5 bases). V was cut by 0 bases and J by 5 bases, with 16 bases left in between. Germline lookup yields CDR1 SGHDN and CDR2 FVKESK. The CDR3 runs to 16 residues. CDR3 in DNA: TGTGCCAGCAGCCAAGAAGGGGAGGCATATCAATATGGCTACACCTTC. This codes for CASSQEGEAYQYGYTF.

This clonotype was counted between two and nine times. V is TRBV20-1 and J is TRBJ1-6; D uncertain. The CDR3 contains 16 residues. The germline gives CDR1 DFQATT, CDR2 SNEGSKA (reference sequence). Trimming stripped 0 bases from V and 3 bases from J, with 12 bases between. DNA of the CDR3: TGCAGTGCTAGAGAACACAGTTCCTACTATAATTCACCCCTCCACTTT. It is translated as CSAREHSSYYNSPLHF.

This clonotype was recorded at least ten times. The chain has TRBV20-1 and TRBJ1-1; 8 nucleotides align to TRBD1. The CDR3 runs to 15 residues. Per germline, CDR1 DFQATT and CDR2 SNEGSKA (reference sequence). Germline trimming cut 0 bases from V and 5 bases from J; bases unmatched to any gene: 8. CDR3 loop: CSARDMGTGTTEAFF. In DNA form, the CDR3 reads TGCAGTGCTAGAGATATGGGGACAGGTACGACTGAAGCTTTCTTT.

The chain has TRBV27 and TRBJ1-2; TRBD1 is a possible D gene (5 bases). Germline V gives CDR1 MNHEY, CDR2 SMNVEV (reference sequence). The V end lost 6 bases, the J end lost 0 bases, and 23 bases lay between the germline ends. This CDR3 comprises 18 residues. The DNA for the CDR3 is TGTGCCAGCAGCCCAGCCTCGTATGGGGCCACCACTAACTATGGCTACACCTTC. Its translation: CASSPASYGATTNYGYTF.

This clonotype was observed many times. This sequence joins TRBV10-3 and TRBJ1-2; D gene unclear. V was trimmed by 3 bases and J by 6 bases, leaving 11 bases between them. CDR3 size: 13 residues. Per the germline V gene, CDR1 is ENHRY and CDR2 is SYGVKD. The CDR3 region is CAISETDANGYTF. In nucleotides, the CDR3 is TGTGCCATCAGTGAAACAGATGCTAATGGCTACACCTTC.

This clonotype has just a few counts. The CDR3 DNA is TGTGCCAGCAGTGCCCCAGGAGGGGGCGTGACCTATGGCTACACCTTC. Its translation is CASSAPGGGVTYGYTF. J is TRBJ1-2 and V is TRBV6-1, with TRBD1 matching 7 bases. The ends lost 4 bases at V and 4 bases at J; junction bases unmatched: 12. The CDR3 runs to 16 residues. From germline, CDR1 is MNHNS and CDR2 SASEGT.

This clonotype has ten or more counts. V is TRBV6-5 and J is TRBJ2-1; the D is unclear. The ends were cut back, 0 bases at V and 0 bases at J, with 6 bases in the middle. Germline CDR1 is MNHEY and CDR2 is SVGAGI. The CDR3 has 15 residues. The chain's CDR3 is CASSYSWSSYNEQFF. DNA for the CDR3: TGTGCCAGCAGTTACTCGTGGAGCTCCTACAATGAGCAGTTCTTC.

The J gene is TRBJ1-6, the V gene TRBV12-3 or TRBV12-4, with D uncertain. The V end lost 6 bases, the J end lost 10 bases, and 13 bases lay between the germline ends. The CDR3 sequence is 13 residues long. DNA for the CDR3: TGTGCCAGCAGCGTAGCTCAGGAATCACCCCTCCACTTT. Its translation: CASSVAQESPLHF.

There are a few counts of this clonotype. The chain couples TRBV5-4 to TRBJ2-7; D is unclear. CDR1 and CDR2 from the germline V gene are SGHNT and YYREEE (reference sequence). V was cut by 0 bases and J by 1 base, with 8 bases left in between. The CDR3 has 14 amino acids. In DNA, the CDR3 is TGTGCCAGCAGCTTGGAGCCAGGTTCCTACGAGCAGTACTTC. Amino acid sequence: CASSLEPGSYEQYF.

In this sample, this clonotype turned up many times. The V call is TRBV2, the J call TRBJ1-1, with a possible D match to TRBD1 (6 bases). Trimming took off 9 bases at V and 7 bases at J, with 15 bases between the two ends. Germline CDR1 is SNHLY and CDR2 is FYNNEI. The CDR3 loop spans 12 amino acids. As DNA, the CDR3 is TGTGCCAGTGCGGAGGGGGTAAATGAAGCTTTCTTT. As protein: CASAEGVNEAFF.

This clonotype has at least ten counts. The chain joins TRBV11-2 to TRBJ2-7, with D unresolved. V was clipped by 4 bases and J by 0 bases, with 10 bases between them. The germline V gene encodes CDR1 SGHAT and CDR2 FQNNGV. The CDR3 runs to 14 residues. In DNA, the CDR3 is TGTGCCAGCAGCTGGCGTACCTCCTCCTACGAGCAGTACTTC. This translates into CASSWRTSSYEQYF.

This clonotype was counted between two and nine times. CDR3 nucleotide sequence: TGCGCCAGCTCGAAAGGGTGGTCTTCATACGAGCAGTACTTC. It encodes CASSKGWSSYEQYF. The chain is built from TRBV5-1 and TRBJ2-7; D is ambiguous. V shed 7 bases and J shed 4 bases, with 18 bases lying between them. This CDR3 contains 14 residues. In germline, CDR1 is SGHRS, CDR2 YFSETQ. Variable domain in full (rest from reference TRBV5-1 and TRBJ2-7): KAGVTQTPRYLIKTRGQQVTLSCSPISGHRSVSWYQQTPGQGLQFLFEYFSETQRNKGNFPGRFSGRQFSNSRSEMNVSTLELGDSALYLCASSKGWSSYEQYFGPGTRLTVT.

This clonotype was counted many times. V is TRBV11-3 and J is TRBJ1-1, with D possibly TRBD1 on 5 matching bases. CDR3 length: 15 residues. Deletions cut 1 base from V and 5 bases from J, with 14 bases between. Germline V gene sequence: CDR1 SGHNT, CDR2 YENEEA. The CDR3 sequence is CASSLVPEGWTEAFF. The CDR3 nucleotides read TGTGCCAGCAGCTTAGTGCCTGAGGGGTGGACTGAAGCTTTCTTT.

This clonotype was detected only once. It may be a read error: a sequence one base away is much more abundant. The CDR3: CVSSFTRTTEAFF. In DNA form, the CDR3 reads TGTGTCAGCAGCTTTACACGAACCACTGAAGCTTTCTTT. This chain connects TRBV7-3 to TRBJ1-1; no clear D. The CDR3 is 13 amino acids. Germline V gives CDR1 SGHTA, CDR2 FQGTGA.

This clonotype was seen at least ten times. The chain carries TRBV6-5 and TRBJ1-6; TRBD1 matches 8 bases. CDR1 is MNHEY, CDR2 SVGAGI, per germline. The CDR3 is 17 amino acids. Trimming removed 0 bases from V and 10 bases from J; junction bases left unmatched: 11. CDR3 sequence: CASSYSTGQGGGSPLHF. DNA for the CDR3: TGTGCCAGCAGTTACTCGACAGGACAGGGCGGAGGGTCACCCCTCCACTTT.

This clonotype came up many times. The chain employs TRBV7-9 and TRBJ2-3; 7 positions match TRBD1. This CDR3 region has 17 residues. Germline V CDR1 and CDR2: SEHNR, FQNEAQ (reference sequence). Trimming at V came to 3 bases and at J to 6 bases, leaving 15 bases not matched to a gene. The CDR3 DNA follows: TGTGCCAGCAGCTTTCTTTTTCGGCAGGGGGTTCTGGATACGCAGTATTTT. Amino acids: CASSFLFRQGVLDTQYF.

This clonotype has a count of ten or more. The chain combines TRBV20-1 with TRBJ2-2; D not certain. In germline, CDR1 is DFQATT, CDR2 SNEGSKA (reference sequence). CDR3 length equals 13 residues. Trimming took 1 base from V and 4 from J, leaving 7 bases between them. The CDR3 DNA reads as TGCAGTGCTAGAGTGCGGATCACCGGGGAGCTGTTTTTT. It specifies CSARVRITGELFF.

This clonotype was recorded at least ten times. The J gene is TRBJ1-5, the V gene TRBV28; the D gene is possibly TRBD1 (5 bases). Trimming cost V 5 bases and J 4 bases, with 18 bases left between them. Germline V gene sequence: CDR1 MDHEN, CDR2 SYDVKM. The CDR3 length is 16 residues. CDR3 DNA sequence: TGTGCCAGCAGTGGGGGTATGGAGGGGTGGAATCAGCCCCAGCATTTT. This translates into CASSGGMEGWNQPQHF. The entire variable domain, with the rest obtained from reference TRBV28 and TRBJ1-5, is as follows: DVKVTQSSRYLVKRTGEKVFLECVQDMDHENMFWYRQDPGLGLRLIYFSYDVKMKEKGDIPEGYSVSREKKERFSLILESASTNQTSMYLCASSGGMEGWNQPQHFGDGTRLSIL.

The sample holds many counts of this clonotype. The V and J genes are TRBV20-1 and TRBJ1-5, with D hard to call. The germline V gene encodes CDR1 DFQATT and CDR2 SNEGSKA (reference sequence). The CDR3 consists of 15 residues. V lost 3 bases to trimming and J lost 2 bases, with 14 bases between them. CDR3 sequence (DNA): TGCAGTGCTAGCGGGCGAACCCAGGGCAATCAGCCCCAGCATTTT. Residues: CSASGRTQGNQPQHF.

This clonotype was observed many times. V and J are TRBV28 and TRBJ2-1; D remains ambiguous. The CDR3 has 14 residues. With 6 bases removed from V and 1 base from J, the gap between germline ends came to 10 bases. CDR1 and CDR2 (germline): MDHEN, SYDVKM. The CDR3 nucleotides are TGTGCCAGCAGAGAGACTCTGTCCTACAATGAGCAGTTCTTC. This translates into CASRETLSYNEQFF. The full variable domain, rest sourced from reference TRBV28 and TRBJ2-1, is DVKVTQSSRYLVKRTGEKVFLECVQDMDHENMFWYRQDPGLGLRLIYFSYDVKMKEKGDIPEGYSVSREKKERFSLILESASTNQTSMYLCASRETLSYNEQFFGPGTRLTVL.

This clonotype was seen at least ten times. This sequence joins TRBV3-1 and TRBJ1-6; D uncertain. The V gene's germline CDR1 is LGHDT and CDR2 YNNKEL (reference sequence). V was clipped by 1 base and J by 14 bases, with 15 bases between them. The CDR3 is made up of 14 amino acids. CDR3 DNA: TGTGCCAGCAGCCAAGTCGGTCGGACTGTGACCCTCCACTTT. It yields the protein CASSQVGRTVTLHF.

This clonotype was picked up many times. The V gene is TRBV5-1, the J gene TRBJ2-3; TRBD2 aligns across 8 bases. The CDR3 totals 15 residues. V gave up 4 bases and J gave up 3 bases; unmatched junction bases: 7. The germline gives CDR1 SGHRS, CDR2 YFSETQ. CDR3 sequence (DNA): TGCGCCAGCAGCCCGAGCGGGAGAGGGACAGATACGCAGTATTTT. This encodes CASSPSGRGTDTQYF. Based on the CDR3 plus reference TRBV5-1 and TRBJ2-3, the full variable domain is KAGVTQTPRYLIKTRGQQVTLSCSPISGHRSVSWYQQTPGQGLQFLFEYFSETQRNKGNFPGRFSGRQFSNSRSEMNVSTLELGDSALYLCASSPSGRGTDTQYFGPGTRLTVL.

This clonotype has at least ten counts. The rearrangement uses TRBV6-1 and TRBJ2-5, with TRBD2 matching 7 bases. The CDR3 has 14 amino acids. Germline values: CDR1 MNHNS, CDR2 SASEGT. The J segment lost 5 bases and the V segment lost 6 bases, leaving 9 bases of the junction unmatched. The CDR3, as DNA: TGTGCCAGCAGATCCGGGACTACGTGGGAGACCCAGTACTTC. It encodes CASRSGTTWETQYF.

This clonotype showed up many times. This chain joins TRBV24-1 and TRBJ2-3; TRBD1 or TRBD2 may be the D gene (5 bases each). Trimming cost V 12 bases and J 8 bases, with 17 bases left between them. CDR3 length equals 12 residues. Germline V gives CDR1 KGHDR, CDR2 SFDVKD. The CDR3 reads CACSGSGVTQYF. The CDR3 DNA reads as TGTGCCTGCTCAGGGAGCGGAGTTACGCAGTATTTT.

This chain uses TRBV4-2 with TRBJ1-2; D possibly corresponds to TRBD1 (6 bases). Germline V gives CDR1 LGHNA, CDR2 YNFKEQ. This CDR3 has 14 amino acids. The V end lost 2 bases, the J end lost 4 bases, and 11 bases lay between the germline ends. The CDR3 loop reads CASSQPTGTYGYTF. Written as DNA, the CDR3 is TGTGCCAGCAGCCAACCAACAGGGACCTATGGCTACACCTTC.

The rearrangement links TRBV24-1 to TRBJ2-4; D may correspond to TRBD1 or TRBD2 (5 bases each). CDR3 length: 14 amino acids. V lost 5 bases to trimming and J lost 6 bases, with 13 bases between them. CDR1 and CDR2 from the germline V gene are KGHDR and SFDVKD. CDR3 protein: CATSGSGQGNIQYF. In DNA, the CDR3 is TGTGCCACCAGTGGATCGGGGCAGGGAAACATTCAGTACTTC.

As for this clonotype: The junction departs from the called germline gene at one end, perhaps through a read error. This sequence joins TRBV7-7 and TRBJ2-5; D not resolved. From germline, CDR1 is SSHAT and CDR2 FNYEAQ (reference sequence). The CDR3 contains 13 residues. The CDR3 sequence is CASSHSRTETQYF. In nucleotides, the CDR3 is TGTGCTAGCAGCCATTCCAGGACAGAGACCCAGTACTTC.

Only a few counts were recorded for this clonotype. The chain links TRBV3-1 to TRBJ2-7, with D uncertain. The CDR3 runs to 13 residues. V shed 0 bases and J shed 6 bases, with 9 bases lying between them. Germline values: CDR1 LGHDT, CDR2 YNNKEL (reference sequence). The CDR3 DNA follows: TGTGCCAGCAGCCAAGATCTACAGCGCGAGCAGTACTTC. Translation gives CASSQDLQREQYF.

This clonotype was observed many times. The chain uses TRBV20-1 and TRBJ2-1; D gene unclear. Germline CDR1 DFQATT, CDR2 SNEGSKA (reference sequence). The CDR3 is made up of 12 amino acids. V was shortened by 6 bases and J by 9 bases, with 15 bases between the two germline ends. The chain's CDR3 is CSAPDTVTEQFF. In nucleotides, the CDR3 is TGCAGTGCCCCAGATACTGTCACTGAGCAGTTCTTC.

This clonotype was found many times. The chain employs TRBV5-4 and TRBJ2-1; 15 bases are shared with TRBD2. The CDR3 loop spans 15 amino acids. CDR1 and CDR2 (germline): SGHNT, YYREEE (reference sequence). With 9 bases clipped from V and 7 bases from J, the junction kept 8 bases outside the gene matches. The CDR3 region is CATKTGTSGGNEQFF. DNA for the CDR3: TGTGCCACCAAAACCGGGACTAGCGGGGGGAATGAGCAGTTCTTC.